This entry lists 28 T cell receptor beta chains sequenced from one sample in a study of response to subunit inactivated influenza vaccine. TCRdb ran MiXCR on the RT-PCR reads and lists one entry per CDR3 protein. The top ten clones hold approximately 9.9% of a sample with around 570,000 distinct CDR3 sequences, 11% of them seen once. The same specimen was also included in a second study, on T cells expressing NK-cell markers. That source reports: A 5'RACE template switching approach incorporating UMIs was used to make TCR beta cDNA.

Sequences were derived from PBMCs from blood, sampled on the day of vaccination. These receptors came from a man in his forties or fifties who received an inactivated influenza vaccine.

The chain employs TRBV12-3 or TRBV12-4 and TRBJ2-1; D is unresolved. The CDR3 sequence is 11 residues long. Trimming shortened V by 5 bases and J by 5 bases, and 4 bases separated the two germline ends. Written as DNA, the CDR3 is TGTGCCAGCAGTATAGACAATGAGCAGTTCTTC. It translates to CASSIDNEQFF.

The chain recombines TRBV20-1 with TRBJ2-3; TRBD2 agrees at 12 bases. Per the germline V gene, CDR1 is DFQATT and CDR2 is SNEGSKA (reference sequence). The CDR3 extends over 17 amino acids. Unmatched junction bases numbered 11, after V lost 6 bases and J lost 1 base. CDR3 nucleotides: TGCAGTGCCACCTATCTAGCGGGAGGGCTTGGCACAGATACGCAGTATTTT. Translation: CSATYLAGGLGTDTQYF.

The CDR3 coding sequence is TGTGCCAGCAGCCAACGATGGAGCGGCACAGATACGCAGTATTTT. Its protein is CASSQRWSGTDTQYF. The V call is TRBV3-1, the J call TRBJ2-3, with D uncertain. V was clipped by 2 bases and J by 1 base, with 10 bases between them. This CDR3 has 15 residues. Germline V gives CDR1 LGHDT, CDR2 YNNKEL (reference sequence).

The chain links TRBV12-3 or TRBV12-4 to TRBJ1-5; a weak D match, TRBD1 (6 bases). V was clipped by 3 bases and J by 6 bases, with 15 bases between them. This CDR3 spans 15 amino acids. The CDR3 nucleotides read TGTGCCAGCAGTTTCGGGGGGTCAGGGGCTCAGCCCCAGCATTTT. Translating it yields CASSFGGSGAQPQHF.

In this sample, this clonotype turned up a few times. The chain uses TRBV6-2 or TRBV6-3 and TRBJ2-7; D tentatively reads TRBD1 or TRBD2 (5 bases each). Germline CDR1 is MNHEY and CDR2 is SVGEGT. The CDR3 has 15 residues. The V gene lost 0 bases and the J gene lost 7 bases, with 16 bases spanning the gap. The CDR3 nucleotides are TGTGCCAGCAGTTACTCGGGGACCCCAATGTGGGAGCAGTACTTC. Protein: CASSYSGTPMWEQYF.

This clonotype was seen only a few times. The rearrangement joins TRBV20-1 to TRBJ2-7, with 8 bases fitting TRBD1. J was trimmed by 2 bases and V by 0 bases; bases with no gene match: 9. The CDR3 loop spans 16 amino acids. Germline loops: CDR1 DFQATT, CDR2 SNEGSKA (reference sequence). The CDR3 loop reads CSARDRTGGIPYEQYF. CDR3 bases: TGCAGTGCTAGAGATCGTACAGGGGGTATTCCCTACGAGCAGTACTTC.

The CDR3 DNA sequence: TGTGCCAGCAGTCCCGAGGGGTACCACTCCTACGAGCAGTACTTC. Translating gives CASSPEGYHSYEQYF. The chain employs TRBV12-3 or TRBV12-4 and TRBJ2-7; the D gene could be TRBD1 or TRBD2 (5 bases each). CDR3 length: 15 amino acids. The V end was cut by 5 bases, the J end by 0 bases, with 14 bases between.

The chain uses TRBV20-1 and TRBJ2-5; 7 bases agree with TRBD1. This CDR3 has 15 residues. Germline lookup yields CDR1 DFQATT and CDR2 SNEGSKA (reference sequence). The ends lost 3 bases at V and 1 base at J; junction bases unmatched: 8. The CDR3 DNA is TGCAGTGCTAGCCGAGGGACAGCTTTCCAAGAGACCCAGTACTTC. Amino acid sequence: CSASRGTAFQETQYF.

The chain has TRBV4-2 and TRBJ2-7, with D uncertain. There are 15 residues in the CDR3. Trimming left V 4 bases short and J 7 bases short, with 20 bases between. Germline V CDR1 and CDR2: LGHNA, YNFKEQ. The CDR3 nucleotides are TGTGCCAGCAGCCCATATTACGGGCAGCCCACGGAGCAGTACTTC. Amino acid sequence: CASSPYYGQPTEQYF.

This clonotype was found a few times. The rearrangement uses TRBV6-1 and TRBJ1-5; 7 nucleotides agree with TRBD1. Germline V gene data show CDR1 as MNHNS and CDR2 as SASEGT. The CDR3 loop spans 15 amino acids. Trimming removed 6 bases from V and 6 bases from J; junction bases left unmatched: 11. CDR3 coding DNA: TGTGCCAGCAGGACCTCTCAGGGGGTTAGTCAGCCCCAGCATTTT. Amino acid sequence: CASRTSQGVSQPQHF.

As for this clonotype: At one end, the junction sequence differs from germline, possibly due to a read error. The CDR3 sequence: CASSPWRGASYNERFF. CDR3 nucleotide sequence: TGTGCCAGCAGCCCCTGGCGGGGAGCGTCCTACAATGAGCGGTTCTTC. The chain recombines TRBV7-2 with TRBJ2-1; TRBD2 is a possible D gene (6 bases). There are 16 residues in the CDR3. The germline V gene has CDR1 SGHTA and CDR2 FQGNSA. Variable domain in full (rest from reference TRBV7-2 and TRBJ2-1): GAGVSQSPSNKVTEKGKDVELRCDPISGHTALYWYRQSLGQGLEFLIYFQGNSAPDKSGLPSDRFSAERTGGSVSTLTIQRTQQEDSAVYLCASSPWRGASYNERFFGPGTRLTVL.

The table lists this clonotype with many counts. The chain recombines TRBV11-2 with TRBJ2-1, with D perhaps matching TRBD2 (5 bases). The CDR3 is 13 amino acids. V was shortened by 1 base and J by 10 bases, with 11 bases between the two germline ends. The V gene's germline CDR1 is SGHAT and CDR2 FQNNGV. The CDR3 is CASSLVGMREQFF. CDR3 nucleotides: TGTGCCAGCAGCTTAGTCGGGATGCGGGAGCAGTTCTTC.

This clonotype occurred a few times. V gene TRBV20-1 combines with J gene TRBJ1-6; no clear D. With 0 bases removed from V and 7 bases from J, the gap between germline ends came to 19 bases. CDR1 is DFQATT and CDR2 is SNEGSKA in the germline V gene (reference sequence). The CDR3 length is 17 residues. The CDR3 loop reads CSARDKGRVRKNSPLHF. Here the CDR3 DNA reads TGCAGTGCTAGAGACAAGGGCAGAGTGAGGAAGAATTCACCCCTCCACTTT.

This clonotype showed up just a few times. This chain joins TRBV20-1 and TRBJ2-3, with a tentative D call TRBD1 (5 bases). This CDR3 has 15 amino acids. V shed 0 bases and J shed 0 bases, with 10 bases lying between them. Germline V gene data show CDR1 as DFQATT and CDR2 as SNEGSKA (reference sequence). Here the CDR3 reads CSARDEGVSTDTQYF. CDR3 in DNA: TGCAGTGCTAGAGATGAAGGGGTTAGCACAGATACGCAGTATTTT.

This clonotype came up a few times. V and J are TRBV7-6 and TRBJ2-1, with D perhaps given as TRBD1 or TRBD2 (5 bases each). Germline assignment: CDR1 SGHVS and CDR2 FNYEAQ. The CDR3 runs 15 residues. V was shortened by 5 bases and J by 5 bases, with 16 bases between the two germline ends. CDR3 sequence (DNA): TGTGCCAGCAGCCACGACTGGGGACCTCACAATGAGCAGTTCTTC. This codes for CASSHDWGPHNEQFF.

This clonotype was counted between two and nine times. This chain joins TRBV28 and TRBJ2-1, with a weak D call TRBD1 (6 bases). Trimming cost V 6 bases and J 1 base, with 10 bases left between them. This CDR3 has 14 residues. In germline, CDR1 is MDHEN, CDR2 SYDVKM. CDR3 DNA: TGTGCCAGCAGAAAGACAGGTTCCTACAATGAGCAGTTCTTC. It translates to CASRKTGSYNEQFF.

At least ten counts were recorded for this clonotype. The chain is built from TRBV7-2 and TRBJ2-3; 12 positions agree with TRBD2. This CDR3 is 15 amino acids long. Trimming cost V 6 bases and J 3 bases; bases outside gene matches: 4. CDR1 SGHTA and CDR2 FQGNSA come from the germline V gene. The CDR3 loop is CASRQGLAGTDTQYF. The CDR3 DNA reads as TGTGCCAGCAGACAAGGACTAGCGGGGACAGATACGCAGTATTTT.

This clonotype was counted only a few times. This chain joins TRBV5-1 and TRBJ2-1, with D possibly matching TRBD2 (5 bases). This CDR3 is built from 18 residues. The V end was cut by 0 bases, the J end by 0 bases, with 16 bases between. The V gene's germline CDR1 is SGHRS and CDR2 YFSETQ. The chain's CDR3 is CASSLGERRQSSYNEQFF. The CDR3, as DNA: TGCGCCAGCAGCTTGGGGGAGAGGCGCCAAAGCTCCTACAATGAGCAGTTCTTC.

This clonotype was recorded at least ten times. The CDR3 here is CAISPGTGNTGELFF. Here the CDR3 DNA reads TGTGCCATCAGTCCCGGGACAGGGAACACCGGGGAGCTGTTTTTT. The V call is TRBV10-3, the J call TRBJ2-2, with 8 bases identical to TRBD1. V trimming: 5 bases; J trimming: 1 base; junction bases outside the gene matches: 3. The CDR3 has 15 amino acids. Germline V CDR1 and CDR2: ENHRY, SYGVKD.

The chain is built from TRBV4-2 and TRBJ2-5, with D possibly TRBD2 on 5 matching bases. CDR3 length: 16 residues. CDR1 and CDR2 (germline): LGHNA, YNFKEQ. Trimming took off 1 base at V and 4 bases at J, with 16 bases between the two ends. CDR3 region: CASSQAITFGGETQYF. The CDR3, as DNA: TGTGCCAGCAGCCAAGCAATCACGTTTGGAGGAGAGACCCAGTACTTC.

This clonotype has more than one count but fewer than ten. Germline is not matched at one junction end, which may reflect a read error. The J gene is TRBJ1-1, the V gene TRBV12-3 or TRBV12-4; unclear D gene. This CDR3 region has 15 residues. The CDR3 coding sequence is TGTGCCAGCAGCTTAGCGCGCAAGGGGAACACTGAAGCTTTCTTT. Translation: CASSLARKGNTEAFF.

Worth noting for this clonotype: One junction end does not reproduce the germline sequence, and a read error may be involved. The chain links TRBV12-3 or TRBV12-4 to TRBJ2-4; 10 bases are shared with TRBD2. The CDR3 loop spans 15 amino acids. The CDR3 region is CASSLGRTSGNIQYF. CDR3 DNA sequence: TGTGCCAGCAGCTTAGGGCGGACTAGCGGAAACATTCAGTACTTC.

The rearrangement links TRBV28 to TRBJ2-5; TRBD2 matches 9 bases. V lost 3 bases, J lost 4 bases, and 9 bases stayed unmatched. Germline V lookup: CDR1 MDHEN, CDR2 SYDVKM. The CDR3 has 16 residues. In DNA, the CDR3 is TGTGCCAGCAGTTTCCCAATTAGCGGGAGTTTAGAGACCCAGTACTTC. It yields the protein CASSFPISGSLETQYF.

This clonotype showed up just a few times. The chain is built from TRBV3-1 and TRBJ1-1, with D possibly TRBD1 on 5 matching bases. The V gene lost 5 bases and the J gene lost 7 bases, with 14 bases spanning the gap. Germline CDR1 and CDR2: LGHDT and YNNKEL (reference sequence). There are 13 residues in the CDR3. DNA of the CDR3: TGTGCCAGCAGCGCGAGCTCTGACAGTGAAGCTTTCTTT. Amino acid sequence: CASSASSDSEAFF.

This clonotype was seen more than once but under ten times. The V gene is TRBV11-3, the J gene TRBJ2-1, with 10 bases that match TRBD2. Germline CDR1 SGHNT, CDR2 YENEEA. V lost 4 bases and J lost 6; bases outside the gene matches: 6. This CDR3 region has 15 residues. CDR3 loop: CASSSLAGEFNEQFF. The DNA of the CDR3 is TGTGCCAGCAGCTCTCTAGCGGGAGAGTTCAATGAGCAGTTCTTC.

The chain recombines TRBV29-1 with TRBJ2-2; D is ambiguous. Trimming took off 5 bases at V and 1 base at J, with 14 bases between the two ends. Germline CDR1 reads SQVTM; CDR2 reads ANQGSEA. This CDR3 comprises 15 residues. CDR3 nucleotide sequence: TGCAGCGTTCCCCGTCACGGTCAGAACACCGGGGAGCTGTTTTTT. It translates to CSVPRHGQNTGELFF.

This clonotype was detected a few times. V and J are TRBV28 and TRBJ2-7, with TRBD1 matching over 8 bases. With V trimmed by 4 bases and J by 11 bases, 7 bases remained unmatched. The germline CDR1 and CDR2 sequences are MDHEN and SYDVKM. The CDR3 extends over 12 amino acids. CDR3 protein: CASSSLTGEEYF. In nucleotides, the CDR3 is TGTGCCAGCAGTTCCCTGACAGGGGAAGAGTACTTC.

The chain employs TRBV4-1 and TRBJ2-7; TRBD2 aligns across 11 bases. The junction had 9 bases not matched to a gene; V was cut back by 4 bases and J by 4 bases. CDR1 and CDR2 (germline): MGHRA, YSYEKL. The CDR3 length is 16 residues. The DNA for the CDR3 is TGCGCCAGCAGCCCAATGCCGGGACTAGCGGTTTACGAGCAGTACTTC. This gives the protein CASSPMPGLAVYEQYF.